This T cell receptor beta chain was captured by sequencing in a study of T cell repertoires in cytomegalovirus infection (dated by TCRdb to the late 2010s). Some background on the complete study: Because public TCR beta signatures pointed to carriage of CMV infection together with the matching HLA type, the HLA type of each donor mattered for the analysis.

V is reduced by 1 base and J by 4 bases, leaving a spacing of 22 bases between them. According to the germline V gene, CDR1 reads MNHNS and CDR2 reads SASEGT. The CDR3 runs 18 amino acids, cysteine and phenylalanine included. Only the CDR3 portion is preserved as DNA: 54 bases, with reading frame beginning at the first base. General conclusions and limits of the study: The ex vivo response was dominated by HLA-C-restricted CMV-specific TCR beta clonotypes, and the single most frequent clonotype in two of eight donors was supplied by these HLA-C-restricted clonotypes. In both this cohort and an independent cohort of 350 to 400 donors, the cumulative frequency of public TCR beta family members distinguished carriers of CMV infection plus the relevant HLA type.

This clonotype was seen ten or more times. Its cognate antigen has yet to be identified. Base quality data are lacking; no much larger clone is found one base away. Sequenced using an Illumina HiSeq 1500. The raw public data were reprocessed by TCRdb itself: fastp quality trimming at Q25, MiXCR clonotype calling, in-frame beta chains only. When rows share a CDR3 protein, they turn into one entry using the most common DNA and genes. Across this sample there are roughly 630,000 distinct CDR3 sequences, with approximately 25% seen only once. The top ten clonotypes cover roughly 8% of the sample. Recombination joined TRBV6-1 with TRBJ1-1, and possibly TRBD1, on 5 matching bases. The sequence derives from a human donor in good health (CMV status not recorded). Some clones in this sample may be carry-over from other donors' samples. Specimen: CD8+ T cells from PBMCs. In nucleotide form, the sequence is TGTGCCAGCAGTGAAGTCACTGACAGCGAACGGGGTTGCACTGAAGCTTTCTTT. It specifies CASSEVTDSERGCTEAFF.